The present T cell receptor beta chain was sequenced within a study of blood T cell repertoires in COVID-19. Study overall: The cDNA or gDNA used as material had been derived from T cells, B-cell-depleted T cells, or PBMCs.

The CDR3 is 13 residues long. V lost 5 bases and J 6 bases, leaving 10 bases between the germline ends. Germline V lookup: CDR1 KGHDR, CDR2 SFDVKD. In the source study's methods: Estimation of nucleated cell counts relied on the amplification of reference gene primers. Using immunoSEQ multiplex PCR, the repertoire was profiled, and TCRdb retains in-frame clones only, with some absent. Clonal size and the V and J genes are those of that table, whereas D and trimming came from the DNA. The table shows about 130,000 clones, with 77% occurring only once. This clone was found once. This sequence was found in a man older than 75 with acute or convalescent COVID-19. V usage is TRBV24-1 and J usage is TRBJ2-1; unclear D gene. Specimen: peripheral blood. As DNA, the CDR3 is TGTGCCACCAGTGTACCTCCAGGCAATGAGCAGTTCTTC. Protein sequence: CATSVPPGNEQFF.